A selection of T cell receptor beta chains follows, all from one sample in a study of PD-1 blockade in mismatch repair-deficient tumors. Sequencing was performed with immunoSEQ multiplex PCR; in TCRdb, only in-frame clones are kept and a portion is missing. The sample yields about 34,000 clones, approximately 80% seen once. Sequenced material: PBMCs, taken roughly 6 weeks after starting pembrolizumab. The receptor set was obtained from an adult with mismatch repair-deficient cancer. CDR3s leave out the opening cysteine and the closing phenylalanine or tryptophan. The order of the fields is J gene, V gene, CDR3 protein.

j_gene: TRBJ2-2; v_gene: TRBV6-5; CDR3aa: ASNRDIHTGELF
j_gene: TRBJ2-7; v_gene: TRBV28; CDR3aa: ASSPTGVAVKTYEQY
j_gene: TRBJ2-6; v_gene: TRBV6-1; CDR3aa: ASRAGNSGANVLT
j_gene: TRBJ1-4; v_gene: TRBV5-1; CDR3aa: ASSTQGTGGEKLF
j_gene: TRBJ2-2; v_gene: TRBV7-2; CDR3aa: ASSLVSPGELF
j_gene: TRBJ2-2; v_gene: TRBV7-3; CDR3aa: ASSLRGQRGGGELF
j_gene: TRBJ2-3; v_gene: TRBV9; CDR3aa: ASSLTSGESTDTQY
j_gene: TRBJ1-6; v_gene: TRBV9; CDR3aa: ASSVGGHHYNSPLH
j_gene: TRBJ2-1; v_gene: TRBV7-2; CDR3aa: ASREGQGVSDEQF
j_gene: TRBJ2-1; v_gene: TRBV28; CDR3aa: ASSRQGFAYNEQF
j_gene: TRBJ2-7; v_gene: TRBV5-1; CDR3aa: ASSLAGAGSKDEQY
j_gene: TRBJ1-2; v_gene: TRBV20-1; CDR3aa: SARDTGYT
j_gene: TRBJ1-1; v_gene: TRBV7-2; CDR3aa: ASSFEGTEAF
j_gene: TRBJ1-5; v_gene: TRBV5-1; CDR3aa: ASSYGGGDQPQH
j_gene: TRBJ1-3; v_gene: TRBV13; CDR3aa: ASSIGLRHSGNTIY
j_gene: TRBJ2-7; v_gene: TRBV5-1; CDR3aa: ASSLQDGYEQY
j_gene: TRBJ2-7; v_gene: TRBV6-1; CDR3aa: ASAGGSAPYEQY
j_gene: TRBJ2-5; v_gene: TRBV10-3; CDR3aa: ANGQGQETQY
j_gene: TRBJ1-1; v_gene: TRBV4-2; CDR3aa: ASSLGQEGITTEAF
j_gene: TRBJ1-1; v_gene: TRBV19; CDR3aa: ASSSPSGRF
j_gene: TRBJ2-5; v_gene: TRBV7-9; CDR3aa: ASSLRAGRMGETQY
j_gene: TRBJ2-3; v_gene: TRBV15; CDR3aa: ATSRGGQGGTDTQY
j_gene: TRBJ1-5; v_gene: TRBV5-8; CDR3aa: ASSEDRVPRQPQH
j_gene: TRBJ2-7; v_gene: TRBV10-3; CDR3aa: AIRTGEWREQY
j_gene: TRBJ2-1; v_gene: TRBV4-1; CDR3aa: ASSPPPRNEQF
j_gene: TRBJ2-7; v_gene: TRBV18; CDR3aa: ASSGRQGVYEQY
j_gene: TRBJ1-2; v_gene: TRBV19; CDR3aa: ASSINRDAGYT
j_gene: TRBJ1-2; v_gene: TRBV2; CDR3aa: ASPRVDGYT
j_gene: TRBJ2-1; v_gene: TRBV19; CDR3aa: ASSIDNAGGPGNEQF
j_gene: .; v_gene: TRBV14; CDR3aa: ASSHYTSGAYEQY
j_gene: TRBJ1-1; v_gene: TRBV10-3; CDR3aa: AAKAGGYTEAF
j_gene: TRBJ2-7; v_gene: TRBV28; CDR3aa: ASSIHGGSEQY
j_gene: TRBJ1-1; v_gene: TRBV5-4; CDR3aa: ASSLAGMNTEAF